What follows is one T cell receptor beta chain and its context. Sequenced by immunoSEQ multiplex PCR; TCRdb stores in-frame clones only, minus some. The table includes hundreds of thousands of clones, 86% detected once. The ends lost 0 bases at V and 5 bases at J; junction bases unmatched: 10. The CDR3 has 18 amino acids. Germline V gene sequence: CDR1 MNHNS, CDR2 SASEGT. This record comes from a study of blood T cell repertoires in COVID-19. The source of this sequence is a woman aged 25 to 45 with active or convalescent COVID-19. This rearrangement joins TRBV6-1 to TRBJ2-5; 12 positions agree with TRBD2. The specimen was peripheral blood. The CDR3 DNA is TGTGCCAGCAGTGAAGCGGGCCTAGCGGGAGGGCCGAGGGAGACCCAGTACTTC. Protein product: CASSEAGLAGGPRETQYF.